These 27 T cell receptor beta chains share one sample of origin, sequenced in a study of blood T cell repertoires in COVID-19. The assay was immunoSEQ multiplex PCR, and TCRdb's table has in-frame clones only and misses some. The sample consists of a few hundred thousand clones, approximately 86% of them appearing once. The sequenced material came from peripheral blood. Receptor source: a man aged 35 to 55 who had recovered from COVID-19.

The chain links TRBV14 to TRBJ1-6; no firm D call. Germline values: CDR1 SGHDN, CDR2 FVKESK. The CDR3 covers 16 residues. V lost 4 bases and J 11 bases, leaving 21 bases between the germline ends. Here the CDR3 DNA reads TGTGCCAGCAGCCCCCAAACGCGGGGATTGAATACACCCCTCCACTTT. Translating gives CASSPQTRGLNTPLHF.

The chain employs TRBV7-2 and TRBJ2-7; 8 positions agree with TRBD2. The V and J ends lost 1 base and 3 bases, in that order; junction bases with no gene match: 11. Germline V gene lookup returns CDR1 SGHTA and CDR2 FQGNSA. CDR3 size: 17 residues. In DNA form, the CDR3 reads TGTGCCAGCAGCTTAGGGCCCTTCGGGGGGGCCAGCTACGAGCAGTACTTC. Protein product: CASSLGPFGGASYEQYF.

This sequence joins TRBV27 and TRBJ2-5; tentatively, D is TRBD2 (6 bases). The V gene's germline CDR1 is MNHEY and CDR2 SMNVEV (reference sequence). This CDR3 region has 11 residues. V lost 4 bases to trimming and J lost 12 bases, with 12 bases between them. The CDR3 loop is CASSSRDWKYF. In nucleotides, the CDR3 is TGTGCCAGCAGTTCCCGGGACTGGAAGTACTTC.

The V and J genes are TRBV12-5 and TRBJ1-3; D may be TRBD1 (5 bases). The germline CDR1 and CDR2 sequences are LGHNT and FRNRAP. The CDR3 sequence is 15 residues long. V lost 0 bases and J 3 bases, leaving 9 bases between the germline ends. CDR3 in DNA: TGTGCTAGTGGTTTGGTAAGACAGTTTGGAAACACCATATATTTT. Translation: CASGLVRQFGNTIYF.

J is TRBJ2-7 and V is TRBV6-2 or TRBV6-3; 10 bases agree with TRBD2. V was clipped by 6 bases and J by 1 base; unmatched bases: 12. The CDR3 has 17 amino acids. CDR1 and CDR2 (germline): MNHEY, SVGEGT. The CDR3 DNA reads TGTGCCAGCAGCGGAGGACCTCTAGCGGGAGCGTCCTACGAGCAGTACTTC. Its translation: CASSGGPLAGASYEQYF.

V and J are TRBV5-1 and TRBJ2-3, with a possible D match to TRBD2 (7 bases). The germline V gene has CDR1 SGHRS and CDR2 YFSETQ. Trimming stripped 4 bases from V and 2 bases from J, with 20 bases between. This CDR3 spans 17 amino acids. For the CDR3, the DNA is TGCGCCAGCAGCCCCCCGGGGGGCTGGGCGAACACAGATACGCAGTATTTT. It specifies CASSPPGGWANTDTQYF.

V usage is TRBV6-6 and J usage is TRBJ2-2, with D unclear. The germline V gene has CDR1 MNHNY and CDR2 SVGAGI (reference sequence). This CDR3 spans 14 amino acids. Trimming took 4 bases from V and 4 from J, leaving 10 bases between them. The CDR3 coding sequence is TGTGCCAGCAGTTTAACGAGAACCACCGGGGAGCTGTTTTTT. It yields the protein CASSLTRTTGELFF.

The chain recombines TRBV2 with TRBJ2-1; 7 positions match TRBD2. The J segment lost 14 bases and the V segment lost 6 bases, leaving 10 bases of the junction unmatched. The CDR3 loop spans 12 amino acids. Germline CDR1 is SNHLY and CDR2 is FYNNEI. CDR3 bases: TGTGCCAGCAGCCAACCCGGGGGAGGGGAGTTCTTC. It yields the protein CASSQPGGGEFF.

The gene calls are TRBV15 and TRBJ2-7; TRBD2 aligns across 10 bases. The CDR3 runs to 15 residues. Germline-derived CDR1 and CDR2 are LNHNV and YYDKDF (reference sequence). The V and J ends lost 1 base and 1 base, in that order; junction bases with no gene match: 1. In DNA, the CDR3 is TGTGCCACCAGCAGAGGACTAGCGGGTTCCTACGAGCAGTACTTC. Translated, it gives CATSRGLAGSYEQYF.

V usage is TRBV12-3 or TRBV12-4 and J usage is TRBJ2-7, with D possibly TRBD2 on 5 matching bases. This CDR3 has 13 amino acids. Trimming removed 6 bases at V and 5 bases at J, with 14 bases between. The CDR3, as DNA: TGTGCCAGCAGATCGGGGATGAGGAACGAGCAGTACTTC. Its translation is CASRSGMRNEQYF.

This clone was recorded a few times. The chain joins TRBV6-5 to TRBJ2-2; 7 nucleotides line up with TRBD2. This CDR3 comprises 14 residues. After removal of 7 bases from V and 6 bases from J, the junction contained 8 bases not matched to a gene. Germline CDR1 reads MNHEY; CDR2 reads SVGAGI. The CDR3, as DNA: TGTGCCAGCAAGATGGGAGGGCCGCCCGGGGAGCTGTTTTTT. It translates to CASKMGGPPGELFF.

The chain combines TRBV9 with TRBJ2-7, with D possibly being TRBD2 (6 bases). CDR3 length: 15 residues. Trimming removed 2 bases from V and 0 bases from J, with 12 bases in between. CDR1 and CDR2 from the germline V gene are SGDLS and YYNGEE. The CDR3 loop is CASSVGGVGSYEQYF. Here the CDR3 DNA reads TGTGCCAGCAGCGTTGGAGGGGTCGGCTCCTACGAGCAGTACTTC. Supplemented by reference TRBV9 and TRBJ2-7, the full variable domain reads DSGVTQTPKHLITATGQRVTLRCSPRSGDLSVYWYQQSLDQGLQFLIQYYNGEERAKGNILERFSAQQFPDLHSELNLSSLELGDSALYFCASSVGGVGSYEQYFGPGTRLTVT.

The chain is built from TRBV9 and TRBJ2-7; 8 bases align to TRBD2. V trimming: 0 bases; J trimming: 2 bases; junction bases outside the gene matches: 4. Per germline, CDR1 SGDLS and CDR2 YYNGEE. The CDR3 is 15 residues long. In DNA, the CDR3 is TGTGCCAGCAGCGTAGCCGCTAGCGGGCCCTACGAGCAGTACTTC. Its protein is CASSVAASGPYEQYF.

The chain couples TRBV4-1 to TRBJ2-5, with unresolved D. The germline CDR1 and CDR2 sequences are MGHRA and YSYEKL. Trimming took off 1 base at V and 1 base at J, with 10 bases between the two ends. This CDR3 is 15 amino acids long. CDR3 DNA: TGCGCCAGCAGCCAAGGTTCTAGGTTCCAAGAGACCCAGTACTTC. It specifies CASSQGSRFQETQYF.

The V and J genes are TRBV12-3 or TRBV12-4 and TRBJ1-2, with no clear D. Trimming pared 5 bases from V and 6 bases from J, leaving 10 bases between. The CDR3 spans 12 residues. The CDR3 is CASSQRVDGYTF. CDR3 coding DNA: TGTGCCAGCAGTCAGCGGGTGGATGGCTACACCTTC.

This rearrangement joins TRBV5-4 to TRBJ1-6, with a possible D match to TRBD1 (5 bases). Trimming pared 4 bases from V and 7 bases from J, leaving 12 bases between. The CDR3 spans 14 residues. Germline CDR1 reads SGHNT; CDR2 reads YYREEE (reference sequence). The CDR3 is CASSPPRVNSPLHF. CDR3 DNA sequence: TGTGCCAGCAGCCCCCCCAGGGTCAATTCACCCCTCCACTTT.

This clone was recorded only once. The chain links TRBV20-1 to TRBJ1-2, with TRBD1 identical over 9 bases. The CDR3 is 11 residues long. The germline CDR1 and CDR2 sequences are DFQATT and SNEGSKA (reference sequence). The CDR3 loop is CRSGQGDGYTF. The DNA for the CDR3 is TGCAGGTCGGGACAGGGAGATGGCTACACCTTC.

This chain uses TRBV7-9 with TRBJ1-2; no definite D call. This CDR3 has 13 amino acids. V lost 1 base, J lost 1 base, and 4 bases lay in between. CDR1 and CDR2 (germline): SEHNR, FQNEAQ (reference sequence). CDR3 protein: CASSLGLNYGYTF. The CDR3 nucleotides read TGTGCCAGCAGCTTAGGTCTTAACTATGGCTACACCTTC.

This chain links TRBV2 with TRBJ2-2; D is perhaps TRBD1 (6 bases). The V and J ends lost 7 bases and 0 bases respectively, with 9 bases between them. Per germline, CDR1 SNHLY and CDR2 FYNNEI. This CDR3 spans 14 amino acids. In DNA form, the CDR3 reads TGTGCCAGCATGGCAGGGGCGAACACCGGGGAGCTGTTTTTT. Translation: CASMAGANTGELFF.

The sample holds a few counts of this clone. The J gene is TRBJ2-2, the V gene TRBV4-3, with 10 bases aligning to TRBD2. Trimming cost V 3 bases and J 5 bases; bases outside gene matches: 0. CDR3 length equals 14 residues. Germline CDR1 reads LGHNA; CDR2 reads YSLEER. The CDR3 DNA reads TGCGCCAGCAGCCATAGCGGGGGGACCGGGGAGCTGTTTTTT. Encoded protein: CASSHSGGTGELFF.

This chain uses TRBV7-2 with TRBJ1-2, with TRBD1 matching over 8 bases. This CDR3 has 18 amino acids. V shed 1 base and J 8 bases; nucleotides not matched to a gene: 18. From germline, CDR1 is SGHTA and CDR2 FQGNSA. The CDR3 here is CASSLVMSQGAVRWGYTF. The CDR3 DNA sequence: TGTGCCAGCAGCTTAGTTATGTCCCAGGGGGCCGTGAGGTGGGGCTACACCTTC.

The V gene is TRBV2, the J gene TRBJ1-1; no firm D call. The V gene's germline CDR1 is SNHLY and CDR2 FYNNEI. The CDR3 length is 13 residues. The V end was cut by 8 bases, the J end by 0 bases, with 10 bases between. CDR3 coding DNA: TGTGCCAGCCATCGGGATCTGAACACTGAAGCTTTCTTT. Translation: CASHRDLNTEAFF.

The J gene is TRBJ2-5, the V gene TRBV5-1; 8 bases map to TRBD1. This CDR3 has 14 amino acids. In germline, CDR1 is SGHRS, CDR2 YFSETQ. V trimming: 3 bases; J trimming: 6 bases; junction bases outside the gene matches: 7. CDR3 bases: TGCGCCAGCAGCTCAGGGGACAGGACTCAGACCCAGTACTTC. Its translation: CASSSGDRTQTQYF.

This chain joins TRBV15 and TRBJ1-6; a possible D gene is TRBD1 (5 bases). Trimming took off 0 bases at V and 9 bases at J, with 12 bases between the two ends. From germline, CDR1 is LNHNV and CDR2 YYDKDF (reference sequence). This CDR3 is 15 amino acids long. The CDR3 nucleotides are TGTGCCACCAGCAGAGAGGGGACTTTCAGTTCACCCCTCCACTTT. Translated, it gives CATSREGTFSSPLHF.

The genes are TRBV24-1 and TRBJ1-2, with 7 bases identical to TRBD1. The V gene's germline CDR1 is KGHDR and CDR2 SFDVKD. The CDR3 covers 14 residues. Germline trimming cut 3 bases from V and 4 bases from J; bases unmatched to any gene: 4. The CDR3 reads CATSDPDRSYGYTF. The DNA for the CDR3 is TGTGCCACCAGTGATCCGGACAGGAGCTATGGCTACACCTTC.

This clone has only a few counts. The rearrangement joins TRBV9 to TRBJ1-6; the match to TRBD1 covers 9 bases. The CDR3 spans 15 residues. The junction had 6 bases not matched to a gene; V was cut back by 3 bases and J by 8 bases. Germline V gene lookup returns CDR1 SGDLS and CDR2 YYNGEE. CDR3 DNA: TGTGCCAGCAGCGGAGGACAGGGGTCGGATTCACCCCTCCACTTT. Its protein is CASSGGQGSDSPLHF.

In this sample, this clone turned up once. The J gene is TRBJ2-3, the V gene TRBV11-2; 14 nucleotides align to TRBD2. Per the germline V gene, CDR1 is SGHAT and CDR2 is FQNNGV. The V gene end was trimmed by 3 bases and the J gene end by 5 bases; junction bases not matched to a gene: 4. CDR3 length: 16 residues. CDR3 coding DNA: TGTGCCAGCAGCTTGACTAGCGGGGGGGCCGTAGATACGCAGTATTTT. It is translated as CASSLTSGGAVDTQYF.